Below, 14 T cell receptor beta chains from the same sample are listed, as sequenced in a study of T-cell memory formation after mild COVID-19 (dated by TCRdb to the early 2020s). Receptor libraries were prepared by 5' RACE. These reads were obtained on an Illumina NovaSeq 6000. In TCRdb, the public reads were trimmed at Q25 with fastp and aligned with MiXCR, with productive beta chains retained. Identical CDR3 protein sequences are pooled into one entry, listed with their most common genes and DNA. The sample table lists 350,000 to 500,000 distinct CDR3 sequences, 20% of them with a count of one. The ten largest clonotypes hold around 8% of the sample. Sequencing was done on a sample of PBMCs or a T cell subset sorted from them (not recorded which). These receptors all stem from an adult woman who had mild COVID-19 (a few samples of this study predate the infection). The sample titles of this study are shuffled in the database, so cell type and time point are left out; the donor was told from shared clones.

Ten or more counts support this clonotype. V is TRBV12-3 or TRBV12-4 and J is TRBJ2-7; D gene ambiguous. V was shortened by 4 bases and J by 4 bases, with 5 bases between the two germline ends. The CDR3 runs to 11 residues. The CDR3, as DNA: TGTGCCAGCAGTTCCATATACGAGCAGTACTTC. Protein: CASSSIYEQYF.

This chain links TRBV5-6 with TRBJ2-7, with TRBD2 matching 11 bases. This CDR3 is built from 18 residues. From germline, CDR1 is SGHDT and CDR2 YYEEEE. Germline trimming cut 0 bases from V and 3 bases from J; bases unmatched to any gene: 11. DNA for the CDR3: TGTGCCAGCAGCTTGGGAAGTAGCGGGAGGGCCGTCTTCTACGAGCAGTACTTC. It is translated as CASSLGSSGRAVFYEQYF. Filled out from reference TRBV5-6 and TRBJ2-7, the complete variable domain reads DAGVTQSPTHLIKTRGQQVTLRCSPKSGHDTVSWYQQALGQGPQFIFQYYEEEERQRGNFPDRFSGHQFPNYSSELNVNALLLGDSALYLCASSLGSSGRAVFYEQYFGPGTRLTVT.

The chain is built from TRBV4-3 and TRBJ1-5; TRBD1 might be the D (5 bases). Germline V gene lookup returns CDR1 LGHNA and CDR2 YSLEER. CDR3 length: 17 residues. V was pared by 1 base and J by 3 bases, with 16 bases between. CDR3 nucleotides: TGCGCCAGCAGCCAAGTGTATCTAGGGGCGGCCAATCAGCCCCAGCATTTT. Translation gives CASSQVYLGAANQPQHF.

J is TRBJ1-4 and V is TRBV7-8, with D maybe TRBD1 (5 bases). Germline lookup yields CDR1 SGHVS and CDR2 FQNEAQ. V was pared by 5 bases and J by 5 bases, with 15 bases between. This CDR3 is 15 amino acids long. The chain's CDR3 is CASSLGAVMNEKLFF. In DNA, the CDR3 is TGTGCCAGCAGCCTCGGGGCAGTGATGAATGAAAAACTGTTTTTT.

The V gene is TRBV9, the J gene TRBJ2-7; no clear D. Germline loops: CDR1 SGDLS, CDR2 YYNGEE. Trimming shortened V by 4 bases and J by 6 bases, and 17 bases separated the two germline ends. The CDR3 has 14 residues. Here the CDR3 DNA reads TGTGCCAGCAGCCCCCTGGGAAGTTCTCTCGAGCAGTACTTC. This gives the protein CASSPLGSSLEQYF. The full variable domain, completed using reference TRBV9 and TRBJ2-7, is DSGVTQTPKHLITATGQRVTLRCSPRSGDLSVYWYQQSLDQGLQFLIQYYNGEERAKGNILERFSAQQFPDLHSELNLSSLELGDSALYFCASSPLGSSLEQYFGPGTRLTVT.

As to this clonotype: Compared with germline, one end of the junction differs, possibly owing to a read error. The chain couples TRBV5-1 to TRBJ2-1; TRBD1 matches at 10 bases. This CDR3 spans 15 amino acids. The germline CDR1 and CDR2 sequences are SGHRS and YFSETQ. CDR3 amino acids: CASGMTGGAPGEQLF. The CDR3 DNA reads TGCGCCAGCGGTATGACAGGGGGCGCCCCAGGGGAGCAGTTATTC.

The chain joins TRBV12-3 or TRBV12-4 to TRBJ2-7; 7 nucleotides line up with TRBD2. The CDR3 spans 15 residues. V lost 4 bases and J lost 2; bases outside the gene matches: 8. In DNA, the CDR3 is TGTGCCAGCAGTTCCGTGGTAGGGAGGGCCTACGAGCAGTACTTC. Its protein product is CASSSVVGRAYEQYF.

This clonotype was counted between two and nine times. The genes are TRBV6-5 and TRBJ1-1, with 8 bases fitting TRBD1. The CDR3 is made up of 15 amino acids. Germline values: CDR1 MNHEY, CDR2 SVGAGI. The V and J ends lost 7 bases and 4 bases, in that order; junction bases with no gene match: 11. The CDR3 coding sequence is TGTGCCAGCAACACACTCGGGACAGGAGGCACTGAAGCTTTCTTT. Protein: CASNTLGTGGTEAFF.

This clonotype occurred a few times. The chain carries TRBV7-8 and TRBJ1-5, with a tentative D call TRBD1 (5 bases). Germline-derived CDR1 and CDR2 are SGHVS and FQNEAQ. Trimming took off 6 bases at V and 4 bases at J, with 16 bases between the two ends. The CDR3 is made up of 15 amino acids. CDR3 amino acids: CASSAGRVANQPQHF. Written as DNA, the CDR3 is TGTGCCAGCAGTGCCGGCAGGGTTGCAAATCAGCCCCAGCATTTT.

The table lists this clonotype with a few counts. The V gene is TRBV5-1, the J gene TRBJ1-2, with TRBD1 identical over 7 bases. The J segment lost 4 bases and the V segment lost 4 bases, leaving 4 bases of the junction unmatched. Germline lookup yields CDR1 SGHRS and CDR2 YFSETQ. The CDR3 is made up of 13 amino acids. This chain's CDR3 is CASSQGQLYGYTF. The DNA for the CDR3 is TGCGCCAGCAGCCAGGGACAGCTCTATGGCTACACCTTC. Variable domain in full (rest from reference TRBV5-1 and TRBJ1-2): KAGVTQTPRYLIKTRGQQVTLSCSPISGHRSVSWYQQTPGQGLQFLFEYFSETQRNKGNFPGRFSGRQFSNSRSEMNVSTLELGDSALYLCASSQGQLYGYTFGSGTRLTVV.

In its sample, this clonotype was seen a few times. The rearrangement joins TRBV13 to TRBJ2-4; the match to TRBD1 covers 7 bases. V gave up 5 bases and J gave up 7 bases; unmatched junction bases: 11. This CDR3 comprises 15 residues. The germline gives CDR1 PRHDT, CDR2 FYEKMQ (reference sequence). CDR3 residues: CASSDYRGEENIQYF. Here the CDR3 DNA reads TGTGCCAGCAGCGATTACAGGGGCGAGGAGAACATTCAGTACTTC.

There are a few counts of this clonotype. For the CDR3, the DNA is TGCGCCAGCAGCTTGTACGGGGAGGCCCCCTACGAGCAGTACTTC. Residues: CASSLYGEAPYEQYF. The gene calls are TRBV5-1 and TRBJ2-7; TRBD2 might be the D (6 bases). CDR3 size: 15 residues. The ends were cut back, 1 base at V and 2 bases at J, with 13 bases in the middle. Germline lookup yields CDR1 SGHRS and CDR2 YFSETQ.

The genes are TRBV5-1 and TRBJ1-2; TRBD1 is a possible D gene (5 bases). The CDR3 is 12 residues long. Trimming left V 2 bases short and J 8 bases short, with 10 bases between. CDR1 and CDR2 (germline): SGHRS, YFSETQ. The CDR3 here is CASSFDGDGYTF. The CDR3 nucleotides read TGCGCCAGCAGCTTTGATGGGGACGGCTACACCTTC.

This clonotype has only a few counts. The chain is built from TRBV24-1 and TRBJ1-1; D gene ambiguous. Germline CDR1 and CDR2: KGHDR and SFDVKD. The CDR3 covers 11 residues. V dropped 9 bases and J dropped 7 bases, with 11 bases sitting between them. The CDR3 DNA sequence: TGTGCCACCTACTATAGTCGTGAAGCTTTCTTT. It codes for CATYYSREAFF.